These 11 T cell receptor beta chains were all obtained from the same sample, sequenced in a study. Via MiXCR, TCRdb re-called the RT-PCR reads, giving one row per CDR3 protein. The table shows 650,000 to 800,000 distinct CDR3 sequences, with over 12% occurring only once. The sequenced sample was memory CD4+ T cells from blood. The receptors come from a female donor in good health, serving as a healthy control.

This clonotype was detected ten times or more. This chain links TRBV4-1 with TRBJ1-1, with D possibly being TRBD1 (5 bases). The germline V gene encodes CDR1 MGHRA and CDR2 YSYEKL. CDR3 length: 17 amino acids. Trimming stripped 1 base from V and 0 bases from J, with 15 bases between. In DNA form, the CDR3 reads TGCGCCAGCAGCCAAGGGGGGAAGGGATCGATGAACACTGAAGCTTTCTTT. It specifies CASSQGGKGSMNTEAFF.

The sample holds a few counts of this clonotype. This rearrangement joins TRBV5-1 to TRBJ2-2; 10 nucleotides align to TRBD2. Per germline, CDR1 SGHRS and CDR2 YFSETQ. This CDR3 has 17 residues. The V segment lost 4 bases and the J segment 0 bases; nucleotides outside the gene matches: 6. CDR3 in amino acids: CASSRDLAGANTGELFF. CDR3 bases: TGCGCCAGCAGCCGGGACCTAGCGGGAGCGAACACCGGGGAGCTGTTTTTT.

This clonotype was seen a single time. This sequence joins TRBV4-1 and TRBJ2-1; 7 bases map to TRBD2. Trimming took 0 bases from V and 4 from J; bases not matched to a gene: 6. The CDR3 is made up of 16 amino acids. From germline, CDR1 is MGHRA and CDR2 YSYEKL. The DNA of the CDR3 is TGCGCCAGCAGCCAAGATCGATCGCGGGAGTACAATGAGCAGTTCTTC. It translates to CASSQDRSREYNEQFF.

This clonotype has more than one count but fewer than ten. The chain joins TRBV18 to TRBJ2-7; TRBD2 aligns across 7 bases. Losses at the gene ends were 5 bases for V and 5 bases for J; bases not matched to a gene: 12. Germline V gene data show CDR1 as KGHSH and CDR2 as LQKENI. The CDR3 extends over 15 amino acids. Here the CDR3 reads CASSSGTIRHDEQYF. The CDR3 DNA is TGTGCCAGCTCATCAGGGACTATCCGACATGACGAGCAGTACTTC. Looking up the rest from reference TRBV18 and TRBJ2-7 gives the full variable domain: NAGVMQNPRHLVRRRGQEARLRCSPMKGHSHVYWYRQLPEEGLKFMVYLQKENIIDESGMPKERFSAEFPKEGPSILRIQQVVRGDSAAYFCASSSGTIRHDEQYFGPGTRLTVT.

The rearrangement uses TRBV5-4 and TRBJ1-1; D is unclear. From germline, CDR1 is SGHNT and CDR2 YYREEE (reference sequence). This CDR3 has 17 amino acids. V was clipped by 0 bases and J by 5 bases, with 20 bases between them. This CDR3 reads CASSLGSRTFKQTEAFF. The CDR3 region has the DNA TGTGCCAGCAGCTTGGGAAGCAGAACCTTTAAACAAACTGAAGCTTTCTTT.

This clonotype has only one observation. The CDR3 coding sequence is TGTGCCAGCAGTGAAAGGGGGGAGAACGAGCAGTACTTC. Translation: CASSERGENEQYF. This chain joins TRBV2 and TRBJ2-7; either TRBD1 or TRBD2 may fit D (6 bases each). V lost 2 bases to trimming and J lost 5 bases, with 10 bases between them. CDR3 length equals 13 residues. The germline gives CDR1 SNHLY, CDR2 FYNNEI.

Many counts were recorded for this clonotype. This chain connects TRBV12-3 or TRBV12-4 to TRBJ2-7; 10 positions agree with TRBD1. The CDR3 loop spans 14 amino acids. V was pared by 7 bases and J by 5 bases, with 8 bases of the junction left unmatched. CDR3 residues: CASTYDRGQNEQYF. The DNA for the CDR3 is TGTGCCAGCACCTATGACAGGGGGCAAAACGAGCAGTACTTC.

In its sample, this clonotype was seen a few times. The CDR3 here is CASSRISTSEQFF. Written as DNA, the CDR3 is TGTGCCAGCAGCCGAATCTCGACTAGTGAGCAGTTCTTC. The chain couples TRBV7-9 to TRBJ2-1, with D perhaps TRBD2 (6 bases). CDR3 size: 13 residues. Germline-derived CDR1 and CDR2 are SEHNR and FQNEAQ (reference sequence). Trimming stripped 5 bases from V and 9 bases from J, with 14 bases between.

J is TRBJ1-6 and V is TRBV30; unclear D gene. Trimming shortened V by 1 base and J by 8 bases, and 6 bases separated the two germline ends. Per the germline V gene, CDR1 is GTSNPN and CDR2 is SVGIG (reference sequence). CDR3 length: 12 amino acids. Here the CDR3 DNA reads TGTGCCTGGAGTGACAATTATTCACCCCTCCACTTT. It codes for CAWSDNYSPLHF.

This clonotype was picked up many times. DNA of the CDR3: TGCAGTGCTAGAGGACAGGGTATAGGGGCTCAGCCCCAGCATTTT. Residues: CSARGQGIGAQPQHF. The genes are TRBV20-1 and TRBJ1-5; 7 nucleotides agree with TRBD1. Trimming removed 1 base from V and 6 bases from J; junction bases left unmatched: 9. The CDR3 has 15 amino acids. The germline CDR1 and CDR2 sequences are DFQATT and SNEGSKA (reference sequence).

A few counts support this clonotype. This CDR3 is CATSPYTGELFF. The CDR3, as DNA: TGTGCCACCAGTCCCTACACCGGGGAGCTGTTTTTT. V is TRBV24-1 and J is TRBJ2-2; D remains ambiguous. This CDR3 region has 12 residues. The germline V and J ends were trimmed by 6 bases and 3 bases, with 4 bases remaining between them. Germline values: CDR1 KGHDR, CDR2 SFDVKD.